The 32 T cell receptor beta chains presented below share a single source sample, sequenced in a study of CD8 T cells in Susac syndrome. With random hexamers, about 0.45 to 1 ug RNA was reverse transcribed. MiXCR, applied by TCRdb to the immunoSEQ multiplex PCR reads, yields one record per CDR3 protein. The sample holds about 180,000 distinct CDR3 sequences, around 95% seen once. The sequenced sample was CD8+ T cells from PBMCs. The source of these receptors is a human donor with multiple sclerosis.

This sequence joins TRBV6-5 and TRBJ2-5; no clear D. Looked up from germline, CDR1 is MNHEY and CDR2 is SVGAGI. Trimming cost V 6 bases and J 4 bases, with 15 bases left between them. The CDR3 has 14 amino acids. The CDR3 sequence: CASSPSPVAETQYF. For the CDR3, the DNA is TGTGCCAGCAGCCCCAGTCCCGTGGCAGAGACCCAGTACTTC.

The chain links TRBV7-8 to TRBJ2-3; TRBD1 agrees at 10 bases. The CDR3 has 15 amino acids. The germline V gene encodes CDR1 SGHVS and CDR2 FQNEAQ. The trim removed 3 bases at V and 5 bases at J, leaving 5 bases unmatched. CDR3 sequence (DNA): TGTGCCAGCAGCTTCGGGACAGGGGAGGGAGATACGCAGTATTTT. As protein: CASSFGTGEGDTQYF.

This chain connects TRBV25-1 to TRBJ2-7; D is undetermined. V was trimmed by 6 bases and J by 2 bases, leaving 8 bases between them. The CDR3 is made up of 12 amino acids. Germline CDR1 reads MGHDK; CDR2 reads SYGVNS. In DNA form, the CDR3 reads TGTGCCAGCAGGGGTCCCACCTACGAGCAGTACTTC. Protein: CASRGPTYEQYF.

The chain is built from TRBV12-3 or TRBV12-4 and TRBJ2-4; D is unresolved. With 2 bases removed from V and 0 bases from J, the gap between germline ends came to 14 bases. This CDR3 has 17 amino acids. The CDR3 DNA reads TGTGCCAGCAGTTTATTGTTCAATCATCTAGCCAAAAACATTCAGTACTTC. It yields the protein CASSLLFNHLAKNIQYF.

V and J are TRBV9 and TRBJ2-3, with TRBD1 matching over 10 bases. The CDR3 is made up of 17 amino acids. The V segment lost 0 bases and the J segment 2 bases; nucleotides outside the gene matches: 6. From germline, CDR1 is SGDLS and CDR2 YYNGEE. The CDR3, as DNA: TGTGCCAGCAGCGTAGGGGGGACAGGGGAATTCACAGATACGCAGTATTTT. This sequence encodes CASSVGGTGEFTDTQYF.

This sequence joins TRBV7-9 and TRBJ2-1; TRBD1 aligns across 8 bases. The J segment lost 7 bases and the V segment lost 2 bases, leaving 7 bases of the junction unmatched. Germline CDR1 reads SEHNR; CDR2 reads FQNEAQ (reference sequence). This CDR3 comprises 15 residues. The CDR3 sequence: CASSLTPQGANEQFF. DNA of the CDR3: TGTGCCAGCAGCTTAACCCCCCAGGGGGCGAATGAGCAGTTCTTC.

This clonotype is a singleton in its sample. This rearrangement joins TRBV29-1 to TRBJ1-2; no clear D gene. V was clipped by 0 bases and J by 3 bases, with 8 bases between them. CDR3 length: 13 residues. Germline values: CDR1 SQVTM, CDR2 ANQGSEA. In nucleotides, the CDR3 is TGCAGCGTTGAAGACGTCGGCTACTATGGCTACACCTTC. Its protein is CSVEDVGYYGYTF.

The J gene is TRBJ1-1, the V gene TRBV28; no clear D. Trimming took off 3 bases at V and 3 bases at J, with 11 bases between the two ends. In germline, CDR1 is MDHEN, CDR2 SYDVKM. CDR3 length: 14 amino acids. CDR3 bases: TGTGCCAGCAGTTTTGCGAGTCGGGACACTGAAGCTTTCTTT. Residues: CASSFASRDTEAFF.

The rearrangement uses TRBV13 and TRBJ1-2; D is unresolved. This CDR3 spans 13 amino acids. V lost 4 bases, J lost 6 bases, and 12 bases lay in between. The germline CDR1 and CDR2 sequences are PRHDT and FYEKMQ (reference sequence). The CDR3 bases are TGTGCCAGCAGCTCAAATATGGGTGATGGCTACACCTTC. Protein product: CASSSNMGDGYTF.

The chain joins TRBV18 to TRBJ1-2; D is undetermined. Per germline, CDR1 KGHSH and CDR2 LQKENI. The CDR3 has 12 amino acids. Trimming shortened V by 3 bases and J by 6 bases, and 8 bases separated the two germline ends. Here the CDR3 reads CASSPLRDGYTF. The CDR3 DNA follows: TGTGCCAGCTCACCTCTTAGAGATGGCTACACCTTC.

The V gene is TRBV10-3, the J gene TRBJ2-1, with 8 nucleotides matching TRBD2. The ends lost 3 bases at V and 8 bases at J; junction bases unmatched: 9. The CDR3 is 15 residues long. Germline values: CDR1 ENHRY, CDR2 SYGVKD. CDR3 in amino acids: CAISDASGSSYEQFF. DNA for the CDR3: TGTGCCATCAGTGATGCCAGCGGGAGTTCGTATGAGCAGTTCTTC.

CDR3 in amino acids: CASSVGGGNYNEQFF. CDR3 bases: TGTGCCAGCAGCGTCGGCGGGGGGAACTACAATGAGCAGTTCTTC. This sequence joins TRBV9 and TRBJ2-1; 8 nucleotides align to TRBD2. The germline CDR1 and CDR2 sequences are SGDLS and YYNGEE. The CDR3 totals 15 residues. V was pared by 2 bases and J by 3 bases, with 4 bases of the junction left unmatched.

The chain has TRBV4-1 and TRBJ1-5; D gene ambiguous. Looked up from germline, CDR1 is MGHRA and CDR2 is YSYEKL. Trimming took off 4 bases at V and 6 bases at J, with 10 bases between the two ends. The CDR3 length is 13 residues. The CDR3 nucleotides read TGCGCCAGCAGCCTCAGCTTAGGTCAGCCCCAGCATTTT. Its protein is CASSLSLGQPQHF.

The CDR3 spells CASSLPGYDYEQYF. The DNA for the CDR3 is TGTGCCAGCAGCTTACCGGGTTACGACTACGAGCAGTACTTC. The V gene is TRBV7-9, the J gene TRBJ2-7; D remains unclear. Trimming removed 2 bases from V and 3 bases from J, with 11 bases in between. The V gene's germline CDR1 is SEHNR and CDR2 FQNEAQ (reference sequence). This CDR3 region has 14 residues.

This rearrangement joins TRBV20-1 to TRBJ1-5; D is undetermined. The length of the CDR3 is 16 residues. Trimming left V 3 bases short and J 0 bases short, with 15 bases between. The germline CDR1 and CDR2 sequences are DFQATT and SNEGSKA (reference sequence). The CDR3 sequence is CSASTVGRYSNQPQHF. The CDR3 DNA follows: TGCAGTGCTAGCACAGTCGGGCGATATAGCAATCAGCCCCAGCATTTT.

The chain combines TRBV9 with TRBJ2-7, with a possible D match to TRBD1 (5 bases). The CDR3 extends over 15 amino acids. From germline, CDR1 is SGDLS and CDR2 YYNGEE. The V and J ends lost 4 bases and 0 bases respectively, with 14 bases between them. The DNA of the CDR3 is TGTGCCAGCAGCTCCGCAGGAGACAGCTCCTACGAGCAGTACTTC. Amino acid sequence: CASSSAGDSSYEQYF.

V usage is TRBV28 and J usage is TRBJ1-2; D call uncertain. The CDR3 consists of 15 residues. The germline V gene has CDR1 MDHEN and CDR2 SYDVKM. The V and J ends lost 3 bases and 2 bases respectively, with 13 bases between them. The CDR3 DNA is TGTGCCAGCAGTTTTGGTATAACAGCCAACTATGGCTACACCTTC. Protein: CASSFGITANYGYTF.

The gene calls are TRBV9 and TRBJ1-5; D is undetermined. Germline values: CDR1 SGDLS, CDR2 YYNGEE. The CDR3 spans 15 residues. V was trimmed by 0 bases and J by 7 bases, leaving 14 bases between them. CDR3 sequence reads: CASSVGGALAQPQHF. The CDR3 nucleotides are TGTGCCAGCAGCGTAGGTGGCGCCCTGGCCCAGCCCCAGCATTTT. The entire variable domain, with the rest obtained from reference TRBV9 and TRBJ1-5, is as follows: DSGVTQTPKHLITATGQRVTLRCSPRSGDLSVYWYQQSLDQGLQFLIQYYNGEERAKGNILERFSAQQFPDLHSELNLSSLELGDSALYFCASSVGGALAQPQHFGDGTRLSIL.

The gene calls are TRBV20-1 and TRBJ2-7; D unclear. This CDR3 spans 14 amino acids. The germline gives CDR1 DFQATT, CDR2 SNEGSKA (reference sequence). The V end lost 2 bases, the J end lost 0 bases, and 11 bases lay between the germline ends. In DNA form, the CDR3 reads TGCAGTGCTAGATCCTTAAAAGGCTCCTACGAGCAGTACTTC. This sequence encodes CSARSLKGSYEQYF.

The rearrangement joins TRBV12-5 to TRBJ2-7; TRBD2 agrees at 9 bases. The CDR3 consists of 18 residues. Trimming removed 3 bases from V and 3 bases from J; junction bases left unmatched: 15. The V gene's germline CDR1 is LGHNT and CDR2 FRNRAP. As DNA, the CDR3 is TGTGCTAGTGGTTTCCCGAACCCTAGCGGGACGCCCCTCTACGAGCAGTACTTC. As protein: CASGFPNPSGTPLYEQYF.

The V and J genes are TRBV6-6 and TRBJ2-7, with 8 bases aligning to TRBD2. The CDR3 length is 14 residues. J was trimmed by 6 bases and V by 8 bases; bases with no gene match: 12. The germline gives CDR1 MNHNY, CDR2 SVGAGI (reference sequence). The CDR3 here is CASLAGAGGLEQYF. CDR3 sequence (DNA): TGTGCCAGCTTGGCGGGGGCGGGGGGCCTCGAGCAGTACTTC.

The J gene is TRBJ2-3, the V gene TRBV20-1; 8 bases agree with TRBD2. Per the germline V gene, CDR1 is DFQATT and CDR2 is SNEGSKA (reference sequence). V shed 6 bases, J shed 6 bases, and the junction held 14 bases outside the gene matches. The CDR3 totals 15 residues. In DNA form, the CDR3 reads TGCAGTGCCGCCTTGGGAGCGGGAGATATGGATACGCAGTATTTT. Its translation: CSAALGAGDMDTQYF.

The gene calls are TRBV13 and TRBJ2-3; D may match TRBD1 or TRBD2 (5 bases each). Germline CDR1 PRHDT, CDR2 FYEKMQ (reference sequence). V was trimmed by 5 bases and J by 0 bases, leaving 18 bases between them. This CDR3 has 17 residues. As DNA, the CDR3 is TGTGCCAGCAGCGGACCGGGACGGCGAACTAGCACAGATACGCAGTATTTT. Its protein product is CASSGPGRRTSTDTQYF.

The chain carries TRBV29-1 and TRBJ1-2, with D perhaps matching TRBD1 (6 bases). This CDR3 comprises 13 residues. Germline CDR1 and CDR2: SQVTM and ANQGSEA. Trimming took 3 bases from V and 2 from J, leaving 10 bases between them. CDR3: CSVDDRLNYGYTF. The CDR3 nucleotides are TGCAGCGTTGACGACAGGTTGAACTATGGCTACACCTTC.

The genes are TRBV3-1 and TRBJ2-3; 9 bases are shared with TRBD2. The CDR3 runs to 16 residues. Losses at the gene ends were 4 bases for V and 5 bases for J; bases not matched to a gene: 10. The germline gives CDR1 LGHDT, CDR2 YNNKEL (reference sequence). CDR3 bases: TGTGCCAGCAGCCCCAGTAGCGGGAGTAACGGAGATACGCAGTATTTT. This sequence encodes CASSPSSGSNGDTQYF.

This chain connects TRBV19 to TRBJ2-5; D is unresolved. V shed 3 bases and J shed 5 bases, with 19 bases lying between them. Per the germline V gene, CDR1 is LNHDA and CDR2 is SQIVND (reference sequence). The CDR3 contains 16 residues. The CDR3 loop is CASSISHPLGVETQYF. Here the CDR3 DNA reads TGTGCCAGTAGTATCTCCCACCCCCTAGGTGTCGAGACCCAGTACTTC.

The gene calls are TRBV12-3 or TRBV12-4 and TRBJ2-1; TRBD2 might be the D (5 bases). The V and J ends lost 7 bases and 8 bases respectively, with 18 bases between them. The CDR3 has 14 residues. The CDR3 sequence: CASTLAPAGDEQFF. CDR3 DNA: TGTGCCAGCACCCTCGCCCCAGCCGGGGATGAGCAGTTCTTC.

V is TRBV9 and J is TRBJ2-2; D is possibly TRBD2 (5 bases). Germline V gives CDR1 SGDLS, CDR2 YYNGEE. V was trimmed by 0 bases and J by 7 bases, leaving 16 bases between them. This CDR3 is built from 16 residues. The DNA of the CDR3 is TGTGCCAGCAGCGTAGAGCTAGCCGCGCAAGGCGGGGAGCTGTTTTTT. It specifies CASSVELAAQGGELFF.

The chain uses TRBV15 and TRBJ2-3, with a possible D match to TRBD1 (6 bases). CDR1 is LNHNV, CDR2 YYDKDF, per germline (reference sequence). V shed 3 bases and J shed 8 bases, with 18 bases lying between them. CDR3 size: 15 residues. CDR3 DNA: TGTGCCACCAGCAGTACAGGGCCATTCGACGGTACGCAGTATTTT. This gives the protein CATSSTGPFDGTQYF.

V gene TRBV27 combines with J gene TRBJ2-7, with D possibly being TRBD2 (6 bases). Germline V gene sequence: CDR1 MNHEY, CDR2 SMNVEV (reference sequence). The V gene lost 8 bases and the J gene lost 0 bases, with 20 bases spanning the gap. The CDR3 has 16 amino acids. The CDR3 bases are TGTGCCAGCTCGAACCAAATAGCGGAGAGCTCCTACGAGCAGTACTTC. Translating gives CASSNQIAESSYEQYF.

This clonotype was found a few times. The chain has TRBV29-1 and TRBJ2-7; 7 bases match TRBD1. CDR3 size: 15 residues. Per the germline V gene, CDR1 is SQVTM and CDR2 is ANQGSEA. Germline trimming cut 2 bases from V and 2 bases from J; bases unmatched to any gene: 9. CDR3 nucleotides: TGCAGCGTTGAAACCGACAGGGATACTACCTACGAGCAGTACTTC. Its protein product is CSVETDRDTTYEQYF.

This chain joins TRBV29-1 and TRBJ1-2; maybe TRBD1 (6 bases). This CDR3 contains 12 residues. Looked up from germline, CDR1 is SQVTM and CDR2 is ANQGSEA. V shed 6 bases and J shed 4 bases, with 12 bases lying between them. In DNA, the CDR3 is TGCAGCGTGATCGGACAGTCCTATGGCTACACCTTC. This sequence encodes CSVIGQSYGYTF. Full variable domain (rest looked up from reference TRBV29-1 and TRBJ1-2): SAVISQKPSRDICQRGTSLTIQCQVDSQVTMMFWYRQQPGQSLTLIATANQGSEATYESGFVIDKFPISRPNLTFSTLTVSNMSPEDSSIYLCSVIGQSYGYTFGSGTRLTVV.